The subject of this entry is one TCR beta chain. What it binds is unknown. Assay: immunoSEQ multiplex PCR; the TCRdb copy retains only in-frame clones and omits some. The data hold 160,000 or so clones, with 88% observed a single time. The sample originates from a study of cytomegalovirus exposure and HLA in healthy donors. Whole-study results and caveats: In vitro, three CMV-associated chains proved specific for CMV antigens.

This sequence was found in a man aged 18-30 years in good health and CMV-seronegative. Sequencing was performed on PBMCs.

The CDR3 bases are TGTGCCAGTAGTTCATCGGAGTTAGCCAAAAACATTCAGTACTTC. Residues: CASSSSELAKNIQYF. The chain is built from TRBV19 and TRBJ2-4; D ambiguous. V lost 5 bases and J 0 bases, leaving 11 bases between the germline ends. The CDR3 spans 15 residues. The germline V gene encodes CDR1 LNHDA and CDR2 SQIVND (reference sequence).